This T cell receptor beta chain was sequenced during a study of identical twins. V lost 10 bases to trimming and J lost 4 bases, with 10 bases between them. The CDR3 runs to 11 residues. Germline CDR1 reads SNHLY; CDR2 reads FYNNEI. Template switching, a step in the protocol, added a universal primer site, and cDNA carried unique molecular identifiers. TCRdb reprocessed the 5' RACE reads via MiXCR and lists one record per CDR3 protein. The table records roughly 1.6 million distinct CDR3 sequences, less than 40% of them present only once. The receptor comes from a newborn girl in good health. The sequenced material came from cord blood. This chain uses TRBV2 with TRBJ2-5, with no clear D. CDR3 sequence (DNA): TGTGCCACCGTGACCAGAGAGACCCAGTACTTC. Amino acid sequence: CATVTRETQYF.